The 25 T cell receptor beta chains given below trace back to one sample, sequenced in a study of T cell changes during pregnancy in multiple sclerosis. Profiled with immunoSEQ multiplex PCR; TCRdb holds only in-frame clones, not every one. There are over 100,000 clones in the sample; about 90% occur only once, and more than 1.5% lies in the top ten. Sequences were derived from peripheral blood, sampled in the third trimester of pregnancy. Every receptor here comes from a female donor with multiple sclerosis, enrolled in a pregnancy study.

The rearrangement joins TRBV28 to TRBJ2-3; 7 positions agree with TRBD2. V lost 5 bases, J lost 10 bases, and 12 bases stayed unmatched. Germline loops: CDR1 MDHEN, CDR2 SYDVKM. This CDR3 is 14 amino acids long. CDR3 sequence: CASSRLLGLVAQYF. In DNA form, the CDR3 reads TGTGCCAGCAGTCGCCTCCTTGGACTAGTTGCGCAGTATTTT.

The rearrangement links TRBV7-8 to TRBJ2-5; tentatively, D is TRBD1 (6 bases). The CDR3 covers 14 residues. Germline CDR1 and CDR2: SGHVS and FQNEAQ. The V gene lost 5 bases and the J gene lost 5 bases, with 15 bases spanning the gap. For the CDR3, the DNA is TGTGCCAGCAGCCCCAACAGGGCGGGTGAGACCCAGTACTTC. This codes for CASSPNRAGETQYF.

J is TRBJ2-2 and V is TRBV7-3; D possibly corresponds to TRBD2 (5 bases). The CDR3 extends over 15 amino acids. Germline loops: CDR1 SGHTA, CDR2 FQGTGA. V lost 5 bases and J 0 bases, leaving 10 bases between the germline ends. CDR3 protein: CASSPWGANTGELFF. The CDR3 DNA sequence: TGTGCCAGCAGCCCCTGGGGAGCGAACACCGGGGAGCTGTTTTTT.

Details on this clone: At one end the junction does not follow the germline gene, possibly because of a read error. The chain couples TRBV6-4 to TRBJ2-7; D gene ambiguous. CDR3 size: 13 residues. CDR1 and CDR2 from the germline V gene are MRHNA and SNTAGT. This CDR3 reads CASSDSIGTLLHF. Written as DNA, the CDR3 is TGTGCCAGCAGTGACTCGATCGGTACCCTCTTACACTTC.

The chain couples TRBV5-1 to TRBJ2-3; TRBD1 matches at 11 bases. Unmatched junction bases numbered 12, after V lost 9 bases and J lost 6 bases. Germline CDR1 SGHRS, CDR2 YFSETQ. CDR3 length equals 15 residues. The CDR3 sequence is CATKDGTGGPDTQYF. The CDR3 DNA reads as TGCGCCACCAAGGATGGGACAGGGGGTCCGGATACGCAGTATTTT.

The rearrangement joins TRBV28 to TRBJ1-4; 7 nucleotides line up with TRBD1. Germline CDR1 and CDR2: MDHEN and SYDVKM. The trim removed 3 bases at V and 3 bases at J, leaving 4 bases unmatched. This CDR3 is built from 15 residues. The CDR3 sequence: CASSLPGTANEKLFF. In DNA form, the CDR3 reads TGTGCCAGCAGTTTGCCCGGGACAGCTAATGAAAAACTGTTTTTT.

The rearrangement links TRBV19 to TRBJ1-1; TRBD1 matches 8 bases. Trimming removed 4 bases from V and 4 bases from J; junction bases left unmatched: 5. CDR3 length equals 14 residues. Germline assignment: CDR1 LNHDA and CDR2 SQIVND (reference sequence). Here the CDR3 DNA reads TGTGCCAGTAGTACTGGACAGGGTGGCACTGAAGCTTTCTTT. It is translated as CASSTGQGGTEAFF. The full variable domain, its missing parts supplied by reference TRBV19 and TRBJ1-1, is DGGITQSPKYLFRKEGQNVTLSCEQNLNHDAMYWYRQDPGQGLRLIYYSQIVNDFQKGDIAEGYSVSREKKESFPLTVTSAQKNPTAFYLCASSTGQGGTEAFFGQGTRLTVV.

The chain employs TRBV29-1 and TRBJ1-4; 12 nucleotides align to TRBD1. The germline V gene encodes CDR1 SQVTM and CDR2 ANQGSEA. With V trimmed by 3 bases and J by 10 bases, 9 bases remained unmatched. CDR3 size: 15 residues. This chain's CDR3 is CSVETTGTGGGKLFF. CDR3 coding DNA: TGCAGCGTTGAGACCACCGGGACAGGGGGCGGAAAACTGTTTTTT.

The chain couples TRBV7-9 to TRBJ2-7, with TRBD2 matching over 13 bases. Trimming cost V 1 base and J 3 bases; bases outside gene matches: 6. This CDR3 spans 17 amino acids. The germline V gene encodes CDR1 SEHNR and CDR2 FQNEAQ (reference sequence). CDR3 loop: CASSLGGLAGIFYEQYF. For the CDR3, the DNA is TGTGCCAGCAGCTTAGGGGGACTAGCGGGAATCTTCTACGAGCAGTACTTC.

V is TRBV7-9 and J is TRBJ2-1, with 9 bases matching TRBD2. The V gene's germline CDR1 is SEHNR and CDR2 FQNEAQ (reference sequence). V shed 0 bases, J shed 8 bases, and the junction held 11 bases outside the gene matches. This CDR3 comprises 17 residues. CDR3 sequence: CASSLAAGGGAGYEQFF. Written as DNA, the CDR3 is TGTGCCAGCAGCTTAGCAGCGGGAGGAGGTGCGGGCTATGAGCAGTTCTTC.

The chain combines TRBV27 with TRBJ2-5, with 9 bases that match TRBD2. Unmatched junction bases numbered 4, after V lost 5 bases and J lost 3 bases. Germline lookup yields CDR1 MNHEY and CDR2 SMNVEV (reference sequence). The CDR3 runs to 14 residues. CDR3 amino acids: CASSAVAGEETQYF. Written as DNA, the CDR3 is TGTGCCAGCAGTGCTGTAGCGGGAGAAGAGACCCAGTACTTC.

This chain joins TRBV7-6 and TRBJ2-4, with 7 bases that match TRBD2. CDR1 and CDR2 (germline): SGHVS, FNYEAQ. The CDR3 runs 12 residues. The junction had 1 base not matched to a gene; V was cut back by 3 bases and J by 8 bases. The CDR3 sequence is CASSLGGDIQYF. The CDR3 nucleotides are TGTGCCAGCAGCTTGGGGGGGGACATTCAGTACTTC.

This chain joins TRBV27 and TRBJ2-1, with a weak D call TRBD2 (6 bases). The germline V gene encodes CDR1 MNHEY and CDR2 SMNVEV (reference sequence). CDR3 length: 15 residues. Deletions cut 6 bases from V and 6 bases from J, with 18 bases between. In DNA form, the CDR3 reads TGTGCCAGCAGCCGAGGGACTGCCTCTGGCAATGAGCAGTTCTTC. Amino acids: CASSRGTASGNEQFF.

The chain couples TRBV28 to TRBJ2-7; 9 bases fit TRBD2. Trimming cost V 3 bases and J 2 bases; bases outside gene matches: 5. The CDR3 sequence is 15 residues long. The germline CDR1 and CDR2 sequences are MDHEN and SYDVKM. The CDR3 reads CASSFGGLATYEQYF. The CDR3 DNA follows: TGTGCCAGCAGTTTTGGTGGACTAGCGACCTACGAGCAGTACTTC.

This chain links TRBV7-9 with TRBJ2-2, with a weak D call TRBD1 (6 bases). V was trimmed by 5 bases and J by 1 base, leaving 8 bases between them. CDR1 and CDR2 from the germline V gene are SEHNR and FQNEAQ (reference sequence). This CDR3 region has 14 residues. CDR3 bases: TGTGCCAGCAGCAAAGGGGGGAACACCGGGGAGCTGTTTTTT. It encodes CASSKGGNTGELFF.

The CDR3 loop is CASSFDQLGYTGELFF. The CDR3 DNA reads as TGTGCCAGCAGCTTCGACCAGTTGGGCTACACCGGGGAGCTGTTTTTT. The chain employs TRBV5-8 and TRBJ2-2; D call uncertain. CDR3 size: 16 residues. Trimming took off 2 bases at V and 3 bases at J, with 14 bases between the two ends. The germline V gene has CDR1 SGHTS and CDR2 YDEGEE.

The V call is TRBV5-6, the J call TRBJ2-1; tentatively, D is TRBD1 (6 bases). This CDR3 comprises 15 residues. The V end was cut by 4 bases, the J end by 0 bases, with 11 bases between. Germline CDR1 SGHDT, CDR2 YYEEEE. CDR3 in DNA: TGTGCCAGCAGCCAGGGACACCGCTCCTACAATGAGCAGTTCTTC. Translating gives CASSQGHRSYNEQFF.

This clone was detected only a few times. The CDR3 region is CASSLDRAPGNTIYF. Written as DNA, the CDR3 is TGTGCCAGCAGCTTAGACAGGGCTCCTGGAAACACCATATATTTT. V gene TRBV7-2 combines with J gene TRBJ1-3; possible D gene TRBD1, 6 bases. The CDR3 spans 15 residues. Trimming removed 1 base at V and 2 bases at J, with 9 bases between. Germline V lookup: CDR1 SGHTA, CDR2 FQGNSA.

This CDR3 reads CASSLGTAGHEQYF. In DNA, the CDR3 is TGTGCCAGCAGCTTAGGGACAGCGGGGCACGAGCAGTACTTC. The rearrangement links TRBV7-9 to TRBJ2-7; D may be TRBD2 (7 bases). In germline, CDR1 is SEHNR, CDR2 FQNEAQ (reference sequence). CDR3 length: 14 amino acids. Trimming removed 1 base from V and 5 bases from J, with 12 bases in between.

V is TRBV5-4 and J is TRBJ1-5; 9 nucleotides line up with TRBD1. The germline CDR1 and CDR2 sequences are SGHNT and YYREEE (reference sequence). This CDR3 comprises 14 residues. The V segment lost 2 bases and the J segment 8 bases; nucleotides outside the gene matches: 5. CDR3 region: CASSFDRGNEPQHF. CDR3 bases: TGTGCCAGCAGCTTTGACAGGGGGAACGAGCCCCAGCATTTT.

V usage is TRBV18 and J usage is TRBJ1-1, with TRBD1 as a possible D gene (5 bases). The CDR3 is 13 residues long. Germline lookup yields CDR1 KGHSH and CDR2 LQKENI. V gave up 1 base and J gave up 4 bases, with 7 bases separating them. In DNA form, the CDR3 reads TGTGCCAGCTCACCACTTCAGGGCACTGAAGCTTTCTTT. Encoded protein: CASSPLQGTEAFF.

This sequence joins TRBV30 and TRBJ2-2, with TRBD1 as a possible D gene (7 bases). V gave up 4 bases and J gave up 6 bases, with 21 bases separating them. The germline V gene has CDR1 GTSNPN and CDR2 SVGIG (reference sequence). This CDR3 is 16 amino acids long. The CDR3 region is CAWTVYRGRRAGELFF. For the CDR3, the DNA is TGTGCCTGGACCGTTTACAGGGGTCGGAGGGCCGGGGAGCTGTTTTTT.

The CDR3 nucleotides read TGTGCCAGCAGCTCGGGACGGGGGGAAGGCTACACCTTC. Amino acids: CASSSGRGEGYTF. The chain couples TRBV7-8 to TRBJ1-2; tentative D call: TRBD1 (5 bases). The CDR3 length is 13 residues. Trimming took off 4 bases at V and 8 bases at J, with 14 bases between the two ends. CDR1 SGHVS and CDR2 FQNEAQ come from the germline V gene.

This sequence joins TRBV28 and TRBJ2-7, with 7 positions matching TRBD1. V lost 6 bases and J lost 3; bases outside the gene matches: 11. Germline loops: CDR1 MDHEN, CDR2 SYDVKM. The CDR3 runs to 15 residues. The CDR3 is CASSQVGQEFYEQYF. Written as DNA, the CDR3 is TGTGCCAGCAGCCAAGTCGGACAGGAATTCTACGAGCAGTACTTC. The full variable domain, with the rest looked up from reference TRBV28 and TRBJ2-7, is DVKVTQSSRYLVKRTGEKVFLECVQDMDHENMFWYRQDPGLGLRLIYFSYDVKMKEKGDIPEGYSVSREKKERFSLILESASTNQTSMYLCASSQVGQEFYEQYFGPGTRLTVT.

This clone was picked up a small number of times. CDR3 sequence (DNA): TGTGCCAGCAGCCTAACGACAGGGGCCAATTCACCCCTCCACTTT. This sequence encodes CASSLTTGANSPLHF. The chain links TRBV2 to TRBJ1-6, with TRBD1 matching over 8 bases. Germline CDR1 reads SNHLY; CDR2 reads FYNNEI. J gave up 7 bases and V 6 bases, and 8 bases lay outside the gene matches. This CDR3 contains 15 residues.